A single TCR beta chain is shown here with its context. Amplified TCR beta CDR3 regions derived from RNA transcripts. During a first-round RT-PCR of the TCR CDR3, the HTBI primer set was used. Each CDR3 protein is one row after TCRdb ran MiXCR on the multiplex PCR reads. The sample yields approximately 430,000 distinct CDR3 sequences, approximately 14% seen once. V lost 6 bases and J 8 bases, leaving 8 bases between the germline ends. This CDR3 has 10 residues. The germline V gene has CDR1 MNHEY and CDR2 SMNVEV (reference sequence). This specimen belongs to a study of T cells in Graves' hyperthyroidism and ophthalmopathy.

This receptor was identified in a woman aged 18-29 years with Graves' hyperthyroidism. Sample: blood. The chain has TRBV27 and TRBJ2-7; D gene unclear. The CDR3 sequence: CASSPPQQYF. For the CDR3, the DNA is TGTGCCAGCAGCCCTCCCCAGCAGTACTTC.